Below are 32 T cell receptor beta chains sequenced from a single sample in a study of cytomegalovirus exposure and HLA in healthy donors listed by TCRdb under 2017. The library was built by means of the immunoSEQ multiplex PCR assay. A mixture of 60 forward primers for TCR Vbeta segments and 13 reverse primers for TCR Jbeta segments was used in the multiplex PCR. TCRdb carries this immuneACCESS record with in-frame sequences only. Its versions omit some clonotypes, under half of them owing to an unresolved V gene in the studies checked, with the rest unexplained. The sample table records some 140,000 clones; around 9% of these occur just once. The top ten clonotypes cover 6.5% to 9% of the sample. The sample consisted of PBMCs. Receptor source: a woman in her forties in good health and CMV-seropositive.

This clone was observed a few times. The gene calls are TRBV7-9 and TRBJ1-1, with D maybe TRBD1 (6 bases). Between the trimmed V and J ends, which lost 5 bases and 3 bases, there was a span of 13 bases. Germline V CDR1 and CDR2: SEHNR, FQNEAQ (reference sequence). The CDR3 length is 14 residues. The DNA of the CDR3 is TGTGCCAGCAGCATCCGGGACACAGACACTGAAGCTTTCTTT. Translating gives CASSIRDTDTEAFF.

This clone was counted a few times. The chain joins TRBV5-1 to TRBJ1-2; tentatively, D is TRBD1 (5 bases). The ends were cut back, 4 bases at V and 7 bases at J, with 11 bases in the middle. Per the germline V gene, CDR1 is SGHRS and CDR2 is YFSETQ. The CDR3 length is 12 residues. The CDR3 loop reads CASSQAGFGYTF. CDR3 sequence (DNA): TGCGCCAGCAGCCAGGCAGGGTTTGGCTACACCTTC.

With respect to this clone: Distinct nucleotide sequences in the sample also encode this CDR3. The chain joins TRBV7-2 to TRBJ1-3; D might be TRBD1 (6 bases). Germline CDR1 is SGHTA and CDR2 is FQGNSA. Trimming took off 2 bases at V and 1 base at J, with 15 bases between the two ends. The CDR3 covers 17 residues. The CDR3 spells CASSLTQPQGSGNTIYF. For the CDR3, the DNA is TGTGCCAGCAGCTTAACCCAACCACAGGGATCTGGAAACACCATATATTTT.

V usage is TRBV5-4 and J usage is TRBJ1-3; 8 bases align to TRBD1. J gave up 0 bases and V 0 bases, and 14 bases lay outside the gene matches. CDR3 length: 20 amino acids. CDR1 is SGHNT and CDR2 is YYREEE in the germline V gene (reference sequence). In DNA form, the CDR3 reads TGTGCCAGCAGCTTGGGGGTGACAGGGGATAGGGGGCTCTCTGGAAACACCATATATTTT. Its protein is CASSLGVTGDRGLSGNTIYF.

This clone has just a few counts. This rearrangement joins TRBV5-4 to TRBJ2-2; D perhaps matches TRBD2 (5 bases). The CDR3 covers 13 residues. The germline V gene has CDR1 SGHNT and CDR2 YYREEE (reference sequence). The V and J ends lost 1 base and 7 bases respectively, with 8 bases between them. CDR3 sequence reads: CASSLPGIGELFF. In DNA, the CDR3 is TGTGCCAGCAGCTTGCCGGGGATCGGGGAGCTGTTTTTT.

The CDR3 DNA is TGTGCCAGTAGTCGTCGGACAGGGGGGAACTTGAACACTGAAGCTTTCTTT. Translated: CASSRRTGGNLNTEAFF. J is TRBJ1-1 and V is TRBV19; 10 nucleotides line up with TRBD1. The CDR3 is 17 amino acids. Unmatched junction bases numbered 9, after V lost 5 bases and J lost 0 bases. Germline V gene sequence: CDR1 LNHDA, CDR2 SQIVND (reference sequence).

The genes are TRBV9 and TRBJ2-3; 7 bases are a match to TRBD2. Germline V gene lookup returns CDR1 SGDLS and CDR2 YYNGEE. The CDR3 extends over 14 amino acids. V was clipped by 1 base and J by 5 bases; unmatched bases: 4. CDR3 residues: CASSVRSGEDTQYF. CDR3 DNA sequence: TGTGCCAGCAGCGTACGGAGCGGGGAAGATACGCAGTATTTT.

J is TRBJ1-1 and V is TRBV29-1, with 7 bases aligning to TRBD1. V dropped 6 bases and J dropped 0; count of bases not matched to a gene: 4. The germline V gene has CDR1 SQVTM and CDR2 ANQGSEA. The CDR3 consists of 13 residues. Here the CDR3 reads CSVTTGVNTEAFF. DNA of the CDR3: TGCAGCGTGACCACAGGGGTGAACACTGAAGCTTTCTTT.

The CDR3 here is CAVGGNEQFF. In nucleotides, the CDR3 is TGTGCAGTCGGAGGGAATGAGCAGTTCTTC. The genes are TRBV6-5 and TRBJ2-1; weak D call: TRBD2 (6 bases). CDR1 and CDR2 (germline): MNHEY, SVGAGI. CDR3 length equals 10 residues.

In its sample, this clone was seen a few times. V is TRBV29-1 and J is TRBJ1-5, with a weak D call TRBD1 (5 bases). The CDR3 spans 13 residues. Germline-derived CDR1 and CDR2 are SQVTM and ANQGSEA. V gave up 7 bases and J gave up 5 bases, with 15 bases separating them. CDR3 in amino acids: CSAAQRGDQPQHF. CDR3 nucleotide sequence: TGCAGCGCGGCCCAGCGGGGGGATCAGCCCCAGCATTTT.

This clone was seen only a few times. Here the CDR3 reads CASSFSGGYEQFF. The CDR3 region has the DNA TGCGCCAGCAGCTTCTCAGGGGGCTATGAGCAGTTCTTC. The chain recombines TRBV5-1 with TRBJ2-1; 8 bases are a match to TRBD1. CDR1 is SGHRS, CDR2 YFSETQ, per germline. The CDR3 extends over 13 amino acids. With V trimmed by 2 bases and J by 8 bases, 3 bases remained unmatched.

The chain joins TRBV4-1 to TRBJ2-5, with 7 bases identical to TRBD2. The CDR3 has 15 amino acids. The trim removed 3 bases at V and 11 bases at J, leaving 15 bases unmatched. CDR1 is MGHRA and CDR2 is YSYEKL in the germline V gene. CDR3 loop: CASSQGAGLLWEQYF. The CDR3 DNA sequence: TGCGCCAGCAGCCAGGGAGCGGGACTGCTTTGGGAGCAGTACTTC.

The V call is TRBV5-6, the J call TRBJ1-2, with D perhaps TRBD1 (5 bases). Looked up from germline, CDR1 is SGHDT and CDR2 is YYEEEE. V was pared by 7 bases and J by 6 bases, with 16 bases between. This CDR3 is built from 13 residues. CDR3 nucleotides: TGTGCCAGCGCCTTGAGGGACTACGATGGCTACACCTTC. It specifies CASALRDYDGYTF.

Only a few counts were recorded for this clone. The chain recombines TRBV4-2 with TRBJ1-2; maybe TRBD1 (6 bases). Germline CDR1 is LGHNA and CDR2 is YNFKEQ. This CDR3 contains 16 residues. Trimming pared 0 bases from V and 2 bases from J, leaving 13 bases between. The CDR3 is CASSQDAQGKNYGYTF. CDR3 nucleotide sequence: TGTGCCAGCAGCCAAGATGCGCAGGGGAAGAACTATGGCTACACCTTC.

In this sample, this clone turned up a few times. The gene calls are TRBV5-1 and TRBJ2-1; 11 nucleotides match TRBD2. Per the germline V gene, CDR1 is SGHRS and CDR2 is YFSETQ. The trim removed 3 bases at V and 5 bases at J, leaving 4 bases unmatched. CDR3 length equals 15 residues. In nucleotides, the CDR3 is TGCGCCAGCAGCTCTAGCGGGGGGCCCGACAATGAGCAGTTCTTC. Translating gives CASSSSGGPDNEQFF.

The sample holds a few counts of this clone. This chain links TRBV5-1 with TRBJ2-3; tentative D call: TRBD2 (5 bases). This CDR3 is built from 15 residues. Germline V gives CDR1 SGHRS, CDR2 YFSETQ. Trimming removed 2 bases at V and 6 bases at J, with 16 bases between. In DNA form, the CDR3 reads TGCGCCAGCAGCTTTGAGGGTGTAGTTCCCGATACGCAGTATTTT. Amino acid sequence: CASSFEGVVPDTQYF.

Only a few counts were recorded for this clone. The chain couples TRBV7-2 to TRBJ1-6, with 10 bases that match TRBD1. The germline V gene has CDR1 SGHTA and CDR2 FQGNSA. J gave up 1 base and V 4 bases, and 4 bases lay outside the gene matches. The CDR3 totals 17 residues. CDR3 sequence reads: CASSYRQGASYNSPLHF. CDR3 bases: TGTGCCAGCAGCTACCGACAGGGGGCGTCCTATAATTCACCCCTCCACTTT.

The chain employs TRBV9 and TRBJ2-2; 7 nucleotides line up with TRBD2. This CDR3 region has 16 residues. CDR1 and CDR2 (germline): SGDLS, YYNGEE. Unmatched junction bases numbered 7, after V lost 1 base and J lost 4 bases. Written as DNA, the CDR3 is TGTGCCAGCAGCGTATGGGGGGGGAAACTCACCGGGGAGCTGTTTTTT. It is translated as CASSVWGGKLTGELFF. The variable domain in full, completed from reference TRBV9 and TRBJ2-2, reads DSGVTQTPKHLITATGQRVTLRCSPRSGDLSVYWYQQSLDQGLQFLIQYYNGEERAKGNILERFSAQQFPDLHSELNLSSLELGDSALYFCASSVWGGKLTGELFFGEGSRLTVL.

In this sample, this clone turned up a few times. This CDR3 reads CASSLMAGGVNIQYF. Written as DNA, the CDR3 is TGTGCCAGCAGCTTAATGGCAGGGGGCGTAAACATTCAGTACTTC. The chain is built from TRBV7-2 and TRBJ2-4, with 8 bases identical to TRBD1. Germline assignment: CDR1 SGHTA and CDR2 FQGNSA. This CDR3 has 15 residues. Trimming cost V 2 bases and J 6 bases; bases outside gene matches: 6.

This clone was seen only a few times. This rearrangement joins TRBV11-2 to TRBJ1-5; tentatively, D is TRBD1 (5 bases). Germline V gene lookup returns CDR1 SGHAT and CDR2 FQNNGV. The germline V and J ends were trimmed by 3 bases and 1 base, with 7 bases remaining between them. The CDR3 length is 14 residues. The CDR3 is CASSFSGSNQPQHF. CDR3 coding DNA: TGTGCCAGCAGCTTCTCAGGGAGCAATCAGCCCCAGCATTTT. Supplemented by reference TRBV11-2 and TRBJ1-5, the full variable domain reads EAGVAQSPRYKIIEKRQSVAFWCNPISGHATLYWYQQILGQGPKLLIQFQNNGVVDDSQLPKDRFSAERLKGVDSTLKIQPAKLEDSAVYLCASSFSGSNQPQHFGDGTRLSIL.

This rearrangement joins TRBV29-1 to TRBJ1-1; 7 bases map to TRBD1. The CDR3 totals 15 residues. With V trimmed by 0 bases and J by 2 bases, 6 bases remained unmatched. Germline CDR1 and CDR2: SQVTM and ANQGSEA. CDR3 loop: CSVEDREGGNTEAFF. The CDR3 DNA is TGCAGCGTTGAAGATCGGGAAGGGGGCAACACTGAAGCTTTCTTT.

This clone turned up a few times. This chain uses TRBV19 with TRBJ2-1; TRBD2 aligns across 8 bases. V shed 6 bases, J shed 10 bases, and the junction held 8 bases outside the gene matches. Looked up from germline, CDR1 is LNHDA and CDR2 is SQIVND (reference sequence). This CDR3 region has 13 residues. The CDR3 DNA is TGTGCCAGTAGGCTAGCGGGTTACGGGGAGCAGTTCTTC. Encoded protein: CASRLAGYGEQFF.

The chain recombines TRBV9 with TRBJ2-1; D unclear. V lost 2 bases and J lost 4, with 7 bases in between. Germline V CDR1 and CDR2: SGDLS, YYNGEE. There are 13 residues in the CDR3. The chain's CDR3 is CASSVQAYNEQFF. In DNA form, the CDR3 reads TGTGCCAGCAGCGTGCAGGCGTACAATGAGCAGTTCTTC.

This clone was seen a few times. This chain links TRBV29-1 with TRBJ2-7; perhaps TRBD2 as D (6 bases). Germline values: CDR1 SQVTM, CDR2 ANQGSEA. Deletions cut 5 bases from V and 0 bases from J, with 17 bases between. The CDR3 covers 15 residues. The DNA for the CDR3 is TGCAGCGTTTTAGGTTTGGGGGGAAGCTCCTACGAGCAGTACTTC. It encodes CSVLGLGGSSYEQYF.

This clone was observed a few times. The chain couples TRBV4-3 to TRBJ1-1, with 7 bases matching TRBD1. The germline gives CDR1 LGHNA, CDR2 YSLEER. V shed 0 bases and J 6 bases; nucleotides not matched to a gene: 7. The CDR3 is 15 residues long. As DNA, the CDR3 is TGCGCCAGCAGCCAAGAAGGCAGGGGGTTCGCTGAAGCTTTCTTT. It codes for CASSQEGRGFAEAFF.

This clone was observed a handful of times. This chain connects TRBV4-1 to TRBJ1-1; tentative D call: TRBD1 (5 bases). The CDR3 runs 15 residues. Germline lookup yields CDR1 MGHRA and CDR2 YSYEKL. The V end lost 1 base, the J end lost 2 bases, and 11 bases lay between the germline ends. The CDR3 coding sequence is TGCGCCAGCAGCCAAGTTGGGCAGGGAAACACTGAAGCTTTCTTT. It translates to CASSQVGQGNTEAFF.

The CDR3 DNA sequence: TGCAGCGCTGAGGGTCTCGGGACAGGGGCGAACGAGCAGTACTTC. This translates into CSAEGLGTGANEQYF. This rearrangement joins TRBV29-1 to TRBJ2-7; TRBD1 matches 10 bases. Germline trimming cut 7 bases from V and 5 bases from J; bases unmatched to any gene: 14. The CDR3 extends over 15 amino acids. Germline assignment: CDR1 SQVTM and CDR2 ANQGSEA.

CDR3 loop: CASSLQGVSYEQYF. Here the CDR3 DNA reads TGTGCCAGCAGTCTACAGGGGGTCTCCTACGAGCAGTACTTC. This sequence joins TRBV6-6 and TRBJ2-5; 8 bases match TRBD1. The assigned J gene may be wrong: the sequence end matches TRBJ2-7 better. Germline-derived CDR1 and CDR2 are MNHNY and SVGAGI (reference sequence). The CDR3 is 14 residues long.

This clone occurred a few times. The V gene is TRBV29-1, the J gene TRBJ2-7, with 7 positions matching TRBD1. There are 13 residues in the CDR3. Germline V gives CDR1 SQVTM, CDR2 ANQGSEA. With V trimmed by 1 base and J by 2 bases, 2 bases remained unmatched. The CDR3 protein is CSVEGTGAYEQYF. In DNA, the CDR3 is TGCAGCGTTGAAGGGACAGGAGCCTACGAGCAGTACTTC.

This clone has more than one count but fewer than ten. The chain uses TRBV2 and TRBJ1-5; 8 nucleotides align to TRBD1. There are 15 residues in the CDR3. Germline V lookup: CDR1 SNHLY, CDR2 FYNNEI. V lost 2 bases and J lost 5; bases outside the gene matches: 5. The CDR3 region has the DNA TGTGCCAGCAGTGAATACGGACAGGGATATCAGCCCCAGCATTTT. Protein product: CASSEYGQGYQPQHF.

The CDR3 spells CASSAWREAFF. CDR3 nucleotides: TGTGCCAGCAGTGCATGGAGAGAAGCTTTCTTT. This rearrangement joins TRBV2 to TRBJ1-1, with D hard to call. V lost 4 bases to trimming and J lost 8 bases, with 8 bases between them. The CDR3 loop spans 11 amino acids. CDR1 is SNHLY, CDR2 FYNNEI, per germline.

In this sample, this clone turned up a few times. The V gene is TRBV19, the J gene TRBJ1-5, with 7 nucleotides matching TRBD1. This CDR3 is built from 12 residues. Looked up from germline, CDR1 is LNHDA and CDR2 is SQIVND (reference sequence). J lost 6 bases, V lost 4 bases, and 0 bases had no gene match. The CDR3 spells CASSTGGQPQHF. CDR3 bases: TGTGCCAGTAGTACAGGGGGTCAGCCCCAGCATTTT.